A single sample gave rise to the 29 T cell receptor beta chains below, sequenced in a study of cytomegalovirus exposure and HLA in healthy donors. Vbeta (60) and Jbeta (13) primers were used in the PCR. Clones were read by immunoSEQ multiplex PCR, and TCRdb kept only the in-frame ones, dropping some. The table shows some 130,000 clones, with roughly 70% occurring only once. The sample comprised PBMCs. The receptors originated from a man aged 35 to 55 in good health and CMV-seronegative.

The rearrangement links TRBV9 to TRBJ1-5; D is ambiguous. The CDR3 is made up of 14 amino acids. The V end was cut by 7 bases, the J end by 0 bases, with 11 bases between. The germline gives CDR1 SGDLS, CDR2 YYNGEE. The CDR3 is CASSGSDSNQPQHF. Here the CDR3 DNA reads TGTGCCAGCTCCGGGAGTGATAGCAATCAGCCCCAGCATTTT.

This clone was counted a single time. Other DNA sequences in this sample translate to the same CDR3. The CDR3 DNA reads TGTGCCAGCTCGCCGCCGGGACAGGGGGGAGAAAAACTGTTTTTT. Its translation: CASSPPGQGGEKLFF. This sequence joins TRBV18 and TRBJ1-4; TRBD1 agrees at 11 bases. The CDR3 contains 15 residues. Per germline, CDR1 KGHSH and CDR2 LQKENI. Trimming cost V 6 bases and J 8 bases; bases outside gene matches: 8.

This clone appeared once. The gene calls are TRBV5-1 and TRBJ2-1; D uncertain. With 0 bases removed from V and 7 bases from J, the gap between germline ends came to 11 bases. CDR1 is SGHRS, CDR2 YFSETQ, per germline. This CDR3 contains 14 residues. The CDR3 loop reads CASSLGVGENEQFF. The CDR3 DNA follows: TGCGCCAGCAGCTTGGGCGTCGGTGAGAATGAGCAGTTCTTC.

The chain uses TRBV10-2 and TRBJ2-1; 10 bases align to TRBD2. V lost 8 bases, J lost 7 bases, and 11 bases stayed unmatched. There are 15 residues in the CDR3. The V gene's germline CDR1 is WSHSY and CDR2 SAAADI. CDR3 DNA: TGCGCCAGCCAGGCGCTAGCGGGGGAGAGGAATGAGCAGTTCTTC. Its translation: CASQALAGERNEQFF.

The CDR3 loop is CASSIGTDGYTF. CDR3 nucleotide sequence: TGTGCCAGTAGTATAGGCACGGATGGCTACACCTTC. The chain uses TRBV19 and TRBJ1-2, with unresolved D. V lost 1 base and J 6 bases, leaving 6 bases between the germline ends. Germline-derived CDR1 and CDR2 are LNHDA and SQIVND (reference sequence). This CDR3 comprises 12 residues.

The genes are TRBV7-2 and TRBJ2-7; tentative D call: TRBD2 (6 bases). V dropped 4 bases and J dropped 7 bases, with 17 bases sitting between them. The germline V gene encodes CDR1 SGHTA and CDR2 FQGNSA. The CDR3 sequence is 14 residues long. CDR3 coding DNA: TGTGCCAGCAGCTCGGGACTGAACTACGAAGAGCAGTACTTC. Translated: CASSSGLNYEEQYF.

DNA for the CDR3: TGTGCCAGCAGCTTGGGACAGGCATCCTACAATGAGCAGTTCTTC. It is translated as CASSLGQASYNEQFF. The rearrangement links TRBV7-2 to TRBJ2-1, with 8 bases identical to TRBD1. The CDR3 totals 15 residues. J was trimmed by 1 base and V by 3 bases; bases with no gene match: 2. The germline V gene has CDR1 SGHTA and CDR2 FQGNSA.

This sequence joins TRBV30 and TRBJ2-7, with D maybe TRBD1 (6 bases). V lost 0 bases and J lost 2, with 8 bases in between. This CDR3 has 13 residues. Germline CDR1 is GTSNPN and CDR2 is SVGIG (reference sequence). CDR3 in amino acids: CAWSVGGPYEQYF. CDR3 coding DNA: TGTGCCTGGAGTGTAGGGGGACCCTACGAGCAGTACTTC.

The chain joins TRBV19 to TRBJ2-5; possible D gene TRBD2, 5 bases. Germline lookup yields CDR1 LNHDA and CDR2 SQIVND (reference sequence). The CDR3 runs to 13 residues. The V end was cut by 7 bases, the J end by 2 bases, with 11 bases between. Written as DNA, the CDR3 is TGTGCCAGTAAGGGAGTTGGACAAGAGACCCAGTACTTC. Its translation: CASKGVGQETQYF.

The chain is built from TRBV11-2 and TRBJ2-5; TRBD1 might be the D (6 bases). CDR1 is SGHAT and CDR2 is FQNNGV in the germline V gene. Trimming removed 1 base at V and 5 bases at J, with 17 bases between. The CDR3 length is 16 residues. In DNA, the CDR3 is TGTGCCAGCAGCTTAGCAACGGGACATCTGGGGGAGACCCAGTACTTC. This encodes CASSLATGHLGETQYF.

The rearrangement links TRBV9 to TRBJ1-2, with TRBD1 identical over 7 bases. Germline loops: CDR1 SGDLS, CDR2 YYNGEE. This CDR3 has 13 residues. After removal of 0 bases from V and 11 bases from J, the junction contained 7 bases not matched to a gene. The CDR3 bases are TGTGCCAGCAGCGTAGGTATAGGGGGCGTATACACCTTC. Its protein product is CASSVGIGGVYTF.

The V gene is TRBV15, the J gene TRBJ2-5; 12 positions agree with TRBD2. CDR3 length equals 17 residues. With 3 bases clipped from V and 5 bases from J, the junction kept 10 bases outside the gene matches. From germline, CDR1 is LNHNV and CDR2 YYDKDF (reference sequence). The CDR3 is CATSSPTLAGGTETQYF. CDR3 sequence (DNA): TGTGCCACCAGCAGCCCTACCCTAGCGGGGGGGACGGAGACCCAGTACTTC.

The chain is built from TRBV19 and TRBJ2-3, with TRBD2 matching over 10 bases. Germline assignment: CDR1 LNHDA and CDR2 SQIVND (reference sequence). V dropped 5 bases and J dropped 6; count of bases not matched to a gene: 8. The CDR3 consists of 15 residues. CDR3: CASSASSGRRDTQYF. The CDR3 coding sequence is TGTGCCAGTAGTGCCTCTAGCGGGAGACGGGATACGCAGTATTTT.

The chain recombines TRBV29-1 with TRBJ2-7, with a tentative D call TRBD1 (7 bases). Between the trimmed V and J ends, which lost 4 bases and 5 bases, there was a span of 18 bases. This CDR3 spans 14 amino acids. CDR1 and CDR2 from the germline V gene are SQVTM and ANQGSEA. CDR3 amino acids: CSVGIIGGGHEQYF. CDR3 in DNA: TGCAGCGTTGGAATCATTGGAGGGGGCCACGAGCAGTACTTC.

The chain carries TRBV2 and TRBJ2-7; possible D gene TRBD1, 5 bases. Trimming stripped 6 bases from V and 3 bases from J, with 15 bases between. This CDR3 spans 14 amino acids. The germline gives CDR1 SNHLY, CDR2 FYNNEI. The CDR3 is CASRMRTLNYEQYF. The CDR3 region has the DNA TGTGCCAGCAGAATGAGGACACTTAACTACGAGCAGTACTTC.

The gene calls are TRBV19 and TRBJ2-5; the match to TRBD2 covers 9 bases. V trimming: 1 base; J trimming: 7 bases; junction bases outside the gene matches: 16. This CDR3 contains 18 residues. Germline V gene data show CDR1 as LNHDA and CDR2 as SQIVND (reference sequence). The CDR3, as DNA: TGTGCCAGTAGTATAGGGCGATGGGCTAGCGGGAAGGGGGGGACCCAGTACTTC. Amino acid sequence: CASSIGRWASGKGGTQYF.

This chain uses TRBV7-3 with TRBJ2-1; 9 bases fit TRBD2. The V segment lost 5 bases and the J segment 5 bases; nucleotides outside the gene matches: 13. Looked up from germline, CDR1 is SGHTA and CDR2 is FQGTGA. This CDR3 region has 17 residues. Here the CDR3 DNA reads TGTGCCAGCAGCCCTCGGACTAGCGCGGGGGGGGACAATGAGCAGTTCTTC. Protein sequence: CASSPRTSAGGDNEQFF.

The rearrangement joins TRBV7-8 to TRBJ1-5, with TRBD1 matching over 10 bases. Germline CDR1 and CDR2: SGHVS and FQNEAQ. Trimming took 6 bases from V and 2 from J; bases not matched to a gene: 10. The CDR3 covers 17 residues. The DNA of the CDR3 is TGTGCCAGCAGACGGGACAGGGGCAGATCGGGCAATCAGCCCCAGCATTTT. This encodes CASRRDRGRSGNQPQHF. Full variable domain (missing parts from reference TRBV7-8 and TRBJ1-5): GAGVSQSPRYKVAKRGQDVALRCDPISGHVSLFWYQQALGQGPEFLTYFQNEAQLDKSGLPSDRFFAERPEGSVSTLKIQRTQQEDSAVYLCASRRDRGRSGNQPQHFGDGTRLSIL.

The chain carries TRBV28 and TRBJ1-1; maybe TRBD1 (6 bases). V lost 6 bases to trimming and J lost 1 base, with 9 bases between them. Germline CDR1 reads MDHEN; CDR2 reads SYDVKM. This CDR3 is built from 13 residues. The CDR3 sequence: CASRPGQNTEAFF. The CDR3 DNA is TGTGCCAGCAGGCCGGGACAGAACACTGAAGCTTTCTTT.

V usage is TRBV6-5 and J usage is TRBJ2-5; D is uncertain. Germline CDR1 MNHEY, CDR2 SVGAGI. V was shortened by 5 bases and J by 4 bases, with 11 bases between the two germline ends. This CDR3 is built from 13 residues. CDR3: CASSNPGSETQYF. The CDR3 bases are TGTGCCAGCAGTAACCCAGGATCAGAGACCCAGTACTTC.

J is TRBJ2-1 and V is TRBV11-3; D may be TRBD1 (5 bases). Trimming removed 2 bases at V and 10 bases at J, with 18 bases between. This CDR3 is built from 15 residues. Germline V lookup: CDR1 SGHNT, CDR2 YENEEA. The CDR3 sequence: CASSLSSDTYLEQFF. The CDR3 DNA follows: TGTGCCAGCAGCTTAAGTTCGGACACCTACTTGGAGCAGTTCTTC.

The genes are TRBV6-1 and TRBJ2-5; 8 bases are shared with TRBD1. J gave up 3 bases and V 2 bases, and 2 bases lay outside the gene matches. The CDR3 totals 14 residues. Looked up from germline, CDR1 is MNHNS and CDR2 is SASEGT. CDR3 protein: CASSEWGQEETQYF. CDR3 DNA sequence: TGTGCCAGCAGTGAATGGGGACAGGAAGAGACCCAGTACTTC.

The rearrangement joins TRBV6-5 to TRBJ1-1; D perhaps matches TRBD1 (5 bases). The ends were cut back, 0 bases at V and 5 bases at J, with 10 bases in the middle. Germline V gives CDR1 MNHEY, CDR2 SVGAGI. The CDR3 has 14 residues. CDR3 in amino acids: CASSYSGRVTEAFF. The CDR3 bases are TGTGCCAGCAGTTACTCCGGCAGGGTAACTGAAGCTTTCTTT.

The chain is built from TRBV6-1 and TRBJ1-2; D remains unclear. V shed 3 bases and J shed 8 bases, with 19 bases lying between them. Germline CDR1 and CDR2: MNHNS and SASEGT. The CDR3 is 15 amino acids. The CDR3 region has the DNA TGTGCCAGCAGTGAGGCTGGGTGGGTGGGCAGGGGCTACACCTTC. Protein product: CASSEAGWVGRGYTF.

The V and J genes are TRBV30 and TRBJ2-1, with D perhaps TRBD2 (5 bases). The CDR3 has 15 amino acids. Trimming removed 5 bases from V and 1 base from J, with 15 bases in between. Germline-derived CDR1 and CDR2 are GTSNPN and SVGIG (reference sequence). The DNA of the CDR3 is TGTGCCTGGGCCCTTCGGGGTGCGTCCTACAATGAGCAGTTCTTC. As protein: CAWALRGASYNEQFF.

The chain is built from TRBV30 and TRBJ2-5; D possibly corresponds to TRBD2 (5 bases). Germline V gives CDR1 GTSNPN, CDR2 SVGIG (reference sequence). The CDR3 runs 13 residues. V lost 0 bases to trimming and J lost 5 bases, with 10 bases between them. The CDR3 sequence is CAWSVAGWETQYF. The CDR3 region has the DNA TGTGCCTGGAGTGTGGCGGGTTGGGAGACCCAGTACTTC.

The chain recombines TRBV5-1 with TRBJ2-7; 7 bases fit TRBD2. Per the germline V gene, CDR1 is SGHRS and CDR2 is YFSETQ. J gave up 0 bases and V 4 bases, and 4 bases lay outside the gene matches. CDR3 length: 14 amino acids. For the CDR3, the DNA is TGCGCCAGCAGCAATGGCGGGAGCTCCTACGAGCAGTACTTC. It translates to CASSNGGSSYEQYF.

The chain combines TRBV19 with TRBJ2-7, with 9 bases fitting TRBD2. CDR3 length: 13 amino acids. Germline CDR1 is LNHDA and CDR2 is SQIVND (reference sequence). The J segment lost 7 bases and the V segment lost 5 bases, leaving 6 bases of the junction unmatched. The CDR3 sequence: CASSAGGPWEQYF. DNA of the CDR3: TGTGCCAGTAGTGCGGGAGGGCCCTGGGAGCAGTACTTC.

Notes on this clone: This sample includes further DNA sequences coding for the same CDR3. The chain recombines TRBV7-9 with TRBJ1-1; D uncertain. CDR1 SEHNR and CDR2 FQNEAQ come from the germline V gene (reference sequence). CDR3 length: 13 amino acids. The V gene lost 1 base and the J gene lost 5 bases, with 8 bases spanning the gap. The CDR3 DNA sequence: TGTGCCAGCAGCTTAGACCCGGGAACTGAAGCTTTCTTT. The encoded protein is CASSLDPGTEAFF.